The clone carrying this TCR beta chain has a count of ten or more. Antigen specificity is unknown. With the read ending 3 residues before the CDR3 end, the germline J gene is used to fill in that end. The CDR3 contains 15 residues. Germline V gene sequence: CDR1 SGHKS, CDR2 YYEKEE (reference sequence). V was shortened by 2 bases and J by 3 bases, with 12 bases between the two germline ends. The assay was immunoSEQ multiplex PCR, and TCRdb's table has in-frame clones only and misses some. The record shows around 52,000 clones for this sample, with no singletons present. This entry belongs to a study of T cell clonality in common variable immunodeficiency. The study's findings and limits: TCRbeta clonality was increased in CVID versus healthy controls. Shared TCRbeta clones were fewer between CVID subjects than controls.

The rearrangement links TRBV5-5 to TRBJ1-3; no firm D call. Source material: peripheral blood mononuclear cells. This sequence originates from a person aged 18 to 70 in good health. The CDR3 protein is CASSFSPEFGNTIYF. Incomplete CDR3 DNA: TGTGCCAGCAGCTTCTCCCCAGAATTTGGAAACACC.